The entry below gives a single TCR beta chain sequence along with its context. What it binds is unknown. The data stem from a study of a mutant IDH1 vaccine in newly diagnosed glioma. The repertoire was sequenced with immunoSEQ multiplex PCR; TCRdb's copy has only in-frame clones and lacks some. Of tens of thousands of clones in the sample, 80% were seen once. Time point denoted: week 23, last vaccination. It was 300 ug of mutant IDH1 20-mer peptide that made up each vaccine dose, given with topical imiquimod. Sequencing was performed on PBMCs, taken from a glioma patient whose treatment included an IDH1 peptide vaccine. The TCR originated in a middle-aged man with glioma.

The CDR3 DNA follows: TGTGCCAGCAGTAATGACCCGCTAGCGCGGGCCGGGGAGCTGTTTTTT. It encodes CASSNDPLARAGELFF. The chain links TRBV6-4 to TRBJ2-2; possibly TRBD2 for D (6 bases). Trimming pared 5 bases from V and 6 bases from J, leaving 19 bases between. Germline loops: CDR1 MRHNA, CDR2 SNTAGT. The CDR3 is made up of 16 amino acids.